The 21 T cell receptor beta chains given below trace back to one sample, sequenced in a study of vaccination and CD4 T cells after COVID-19. Antigens for these TCRs are unknown. Treatment indicated: approximately 9-day PBMC culture with coronavirus spike peptide pools or control peptides (ViraFEST assay). An Oncomine TCR Beta short-read assay was used to sequence the DNA from cultured CD4+ T cells. Each CDR3 protein is one row after TCRdb ran MiXCR on the PCR reads. The data contain 15,000 to 20,000 distinct CDR3 sequences, around 50% of them singletons. The sequenced material came from CD4+ T cells from blood, cultured in vitro. These receptors were obtained from a human donor who had recovered from COVID-19.

V is TRBV6-2 or TRBV6-3 and J is TRBJ2-7, with no clear D. The CDR3 totals 13 residues. CDR1 MNHEY and CDR2 SVGEGT come from the germline V gene. The V and J ends lost 6 bases and 7 bases respectively, with 16 bases between them. The CDR3: CASSSTQVGEQYF. The CDR3 region has the DNA TGTGCCAGCAGCTCGACCCAGGTCGGGGAGCAGTACTTC.

The table lists this clonotype with a few counts. The chain has TRBV7-6 and TRBJ1-5; TRBD1 matches at 7 bases. V lost 5 bases to trimming and J lost 6 bases; unmatched junction nucleotides: 7. CDR3 length: 14 residues. The germline V gene has CDR1 SGHVS and CDR2 FNYEAQ. The CDR3 coding sequence is TGTGCCAGCAGCGAGGGACAGATTGGTCAGCCCCAGCATTTT. Translation: CASSEGQIGQPQHF.

V and J are TRBV30 and TRBJ1-6; D is unclear. CDR3 length: 14 residues. The V and J ends lost 8 bases and 0 bases respectively, with 11 bases between them. CDR1 is GTSNPN and CDR2 is SVGIG in the germline V gene (reference sequence). CDR3: CASNLVSYNSPLHF. CDR3 bases: TGTGCCAGCAACTTGGTCTCCTATAATTCACCCCTCCACTTT.

The CDR3 DNA sequence: TGTGCCAGCAGGGTCGGGACAGGCGGGTCGCAGTATTTT. As protein: CASRVGTGGSQYF. V and J are TRBV2 and TRBJ2-3, with 8 bases that match TRBD1. Per the germline V gene, CDR1 is SNHLY and CDR2 is FYNNEI. The CDR3 covers 13 residues. The V segment lost 6 bases and the J segment 10 bases; nucleotides outside the gene matches: 9.

This clonotype was observed a single time. The rearrangement uses TRBV7-9 and TRBJ2-1; 10 bases are shared with TRBD2. CDR3 length: 17 residues. The V segment lost 2 bases and the J segment 4 bases; nucleotides outside the gene matches: 8. Germline values: CDR1 SEHNR, CDR2 FQNEAQ (reference sequence). The CDR3 DNA sequence: TGTGCCAGCAGCTTAAGTACTAGCGGGGATGCTTACAATGAGCAGTTCTTC. It specifies CASSLSTSGDAYNEQFF.

This chain joins TRBV7-6 and TRBJ2-5; TRBD2 aligns across 11 bases. Germline V gene lookup returns CDR1 SGHVS and CDR2 FNYEAQ. Trimming removed 3 bases from V and 5 bases from J; junction bases left unmatched: 5. This CDR3 region has 15 residues. The CDR3 region has the DNA TGTGCCAGCAGCTTCTCGGGACTAGCGGTGGAGACCCAGTACTTC. Translating it yields CASSFSGLAVETQYF. Based on the CDR3 plus reference TRBV7-6 and TRBJ2-5, the full variable domain is GAGVSQSPRYKVTKRGQDVALRCDPISGHVSLYWYRQALGQGPEFLTYFNYEAQQDKSGLPNDRFSAERPEGSISTLTIQRTEQRDSAMYRCASSFSGLAVETQYFGPGTRLLVL.

CDR3 DNA sequence: TGCGCCAGCAGCCGAGTGGGGGCTTCACCCCTCCACTTT. As protein: CASSRVGASPLHF. The chain links TRBV4-1 to TRBJ1-6; D perhaps matches TRBD1 (6 bases). The CDR3 length is 13 residues. V dropped 4 bases and J dropped 9 bases, with 10 bases sitting between them. Looked up from germline, CDR1 is MGHRA and CDR2 is YSYEKL.

V gene TRBV10-1 combines with J gene TRBJ2-3; D remains unclear. Germline-derived CDR1 and CDR2 are WNHNN and SYGVQD (reference sequence). Trimming removed 7 bases at V and 6 bases at J, with 14 bases between. This CDR3 region has 13 residues. The DNA for the CDR3 is TGCGCCAGCAACCCAAGAGGTGGCGATACGCAGTATTTT. Protein sequence: CASNPRGGDTQYF.

This clonotype has only a few counts. The gene calls are TRBV20-1 and TRBJ1-5; TRBD1 matches 9 bases. The V gene end was trimmed by 4 bases and the J gene end by 7 bases; junction bases not matched to a gene: 8. CDR3 length: 14 amino acids. The germline V gene has CDR1 DFQATT and CDR2 SNEGSKA (reference sequence). The CDR3 here is CSANEGTGYQPQHF. The CDR3 DNA reads as TGCAGTGCTAACGAAGGGACAGGGTACCAGCCCCAGCATTTT.

V usage is TRBV12-3 or TRBV12-4 and J usage is TRBJ2-2, with D unresolved. CDR3 length: 16 residues. V gave up 9 bases and J gave up 3 bases, with 20 bases separating them. The CDR3 protein is CASTRSPQMDTGELFF. The CDR3 bases are TGTGCCAGTACAAGGTCCCCGCAGATGGACACCGGGGAGCTGTTTTTT.

There are a few counts of this clonotype. The V call is TRBV7-3, the J call TRBJ1-2, with D possibly being TRBD1 (5 bases). Germline CDR1 reads SGHTA; CDR2 reads FQGTGA. The CDR3 is 15 amino acids. V shed 5 bases and J shed 5 bases, with 18 bases lying between them. CDR3 nucleotides: TGTGCCAGCAGCCCCGGGACGGCCGGAGTTTATGGCTACACCTTC. It encodes CASSPGTAGVYGYTF.

This clonotype occurred a few times. The gene calls are TRBV11-3 and TRBJ2-5, with TRBD1 matching 9 bases. Germline lookup yields CDR1 SGHNT and CDR2 YENEEA. Trimming removed 3 bases from V and 5 bases from J; junction bases left unmatched: 7. The CDR3 is 15 amino acids. The CDR3 spells CASSFRDREWETQYF. The CDR3 nucleotides read TGTGCCAGCAGCTTCCGGGACAGGGAGTGGGAGACCCAGTACTTC.

This rearrangement joins TRBV27 to TRBJ1-1, with D tentatively TRBD1 (6 bases). Germline CDR1 reads MNHEY; CDR2 reads SMNVEV (reference sequence). The CDR3 loop spans 14 amino acids. V lost 8 bases to trimming and J lost 2 bases, with 15 bases between them. The CDR3 here is CASRMNRENTEAFF. The CDR3 coding sequence is TGTGCCAGCCGGATGAACAGGGAAAACACTGAAGCTTTCTTT.

This clonotype has a handful of counts. The chain employs TRBV2 and TRBJ1-5; D possibly corresponds to TRBD1 (6 bases). The germline V gene encodes CDR1 SNHLY and CDR2 FYNNEI. The CDR3 contains 14 residues. Trimming cost V 9 bases and J 5 bases, with 17 bases left between them. CDR3 residues: CASHTGSLDQPQHF. The CDR3 DNA reads TGTGCCAGTCATACAGGGTCACTGGATCAGCCCCAGCATTTT.

This chain connects TRBV12-3 or TRBV12-4 to TRBJ1-5; D remains ambiguous. The CDR3 runs 14 residues. V lost 1 base and J lost 0, with 4 bases in between. CDR3 bases: TGTGCCAGCAGTTTAGGAGTTAGCAATCAGCCCCAGCATTTT. Encoded protein: CASSLGVSNQPQHF.

The V gene is TRBV7-9, the J gene TRBJ2-5, with D perhaps matching TRBD1 or TRBD2 (5 bases each). CDR3 length equals 15 residues. Germline V gene lookup returns CDR1 SEHNR and CDR2 FQNEAQ (reference sequence). V was shortened by 2 bases and J by 5 bases, with 15 bases between the two germline ends. The DNA for the CDR3 is TGTGCCAGCAGCTTAAGGTCCGGGGCCAGGGAGACCCAGTACTTC. This codes for CASSLRSGARETQYF.

This clonotype was seen a handful of times. This rearrangement joins TRBV28 to TRBJ1-5; TRBD1 might be the D (6 bases). Germline-derived CDR1 and CDR2 are MDHEN and SYDVKM. Trimming stripped 6 bases from V and 2 bases from J, with 14 bases between. The CDR3 sequence is 15 residues long. DNA for the CDR3: TGTGCCAGCAGCCAATTGGAGGGGGGCAATCAGCCCCAGCATTTT. The encoded protein is CASSQLEGGNQPQHF.

The V call is TRBV2, the J call TRBJ1-5; no clear D. Trimming removed 6 bases from V and 2 bases from J, with 11 bases in between. Germline-derived CDR1 and CDR2 are SNHLY and FYNNEI. The CDR3 extends over 14 amino acids. The CDR3 loop is CASSVESGNQPQHF. CDR3 bases: TGTGCCAGCAGCGTGGAGAGTGGCAATCAGCCCCAGCATTTT. Together with reference TRBV2 and TRBJ1-5, the CDR3 gives the full variable domain: EPEVTQTPSHQVTQMGQEVILRCVPISNHLYFYWYRQILGQKVEFLVSFYNNEISEKSEIFDDQFSVERPDGSNFTLKIRSTKLEDSAMYFCASSVESGNQPQHFGDGTRLSIL.

This clonotype was observed a few times. The V call is TRBV30, the J call TRBJ1-3; D is undetermined. The CDR3 covers 13 residues. The germline V and J ends were trimmed by 5 bases and 4 bases, with 12 bases remaining between them. Germline values: CDR1 GTSNPN, CDR2 SVGIG (reference sequence). The CDR3 DNA follows: TGTGCCTGGGTCACGTTTAGAGGAAACACCATATATTTT. This translates into CAWVTFRGNTIYF.

The table lists this clonotype with a few counts. The gene calls are TRBV27 and TRBJ2-1, with TRBD2 identical over 11 bases. With 7 bases clipped from V and 6 bases from J, the junction kept 8 bases outside the gene matches. The CDR3 is 15 residues long. The germline gives CDR1 MNHEY, CDR2 SMNVEV (reference sequence). CDR3 DNA sequence: TGTGCCAGCACCCAACTAGCGGGAGTACCCAATGAGCAGTTCTTC. Translation gives CASTQLAGVPNEQFF.

The J gene is TRBJ2-6, the V gene TRBV27; D call uncertain. This CDR3 region has 14 residues. V lost 6 bases and J 0 bases, leaving 6 bases between the germline ends. CDR1 is MNHEY, CDR2 SMNVEV, per germline (reference sequence). The CDR3 spells CASRMSSGANVLTF. The DNA of the CDR3 is TGTGCCAGCAGGATGAGCTCTGGGGCCAACGTCCTGACTTTC.